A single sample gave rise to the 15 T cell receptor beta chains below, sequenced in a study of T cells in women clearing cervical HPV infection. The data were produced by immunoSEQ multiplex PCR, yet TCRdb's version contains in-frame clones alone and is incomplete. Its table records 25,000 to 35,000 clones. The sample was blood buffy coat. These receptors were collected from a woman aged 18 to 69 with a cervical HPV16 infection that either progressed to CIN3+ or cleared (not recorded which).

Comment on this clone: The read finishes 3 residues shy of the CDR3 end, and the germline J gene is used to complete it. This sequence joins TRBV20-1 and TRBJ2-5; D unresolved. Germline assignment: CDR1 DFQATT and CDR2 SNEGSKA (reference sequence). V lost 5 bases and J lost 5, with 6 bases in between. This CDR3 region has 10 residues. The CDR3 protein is CSALFETQYF. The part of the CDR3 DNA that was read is TGCAGTGCTCTGTTTGAGACC.

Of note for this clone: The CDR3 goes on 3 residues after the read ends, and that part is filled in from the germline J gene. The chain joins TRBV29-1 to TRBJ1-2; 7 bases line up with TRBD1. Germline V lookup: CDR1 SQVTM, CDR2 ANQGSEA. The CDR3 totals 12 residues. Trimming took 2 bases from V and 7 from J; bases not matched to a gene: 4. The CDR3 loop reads CSVERQGGGYTF. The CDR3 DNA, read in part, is TGCAGCGTTGAAAGGCAGGGGGGTGGC. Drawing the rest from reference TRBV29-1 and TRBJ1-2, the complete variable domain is SAVISQKPSRDICQRGTSLTIQCQVDSQVTMMFWYRQQPGQSLTLIATANQGSEATYESGFVIDKFPISRPNLTFSTLTVSNMSPEDSSIYLCSVERQGGGYTFGSGTRLTVV.

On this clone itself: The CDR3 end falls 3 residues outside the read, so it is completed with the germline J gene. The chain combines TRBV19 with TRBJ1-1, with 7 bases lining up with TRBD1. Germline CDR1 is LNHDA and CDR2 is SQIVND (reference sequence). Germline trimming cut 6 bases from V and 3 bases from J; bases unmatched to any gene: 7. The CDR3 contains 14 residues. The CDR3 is CASSQGEIYTEAFF. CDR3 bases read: TGTGCCAGTAGCCAGGGGGAGATATACACTGAA.

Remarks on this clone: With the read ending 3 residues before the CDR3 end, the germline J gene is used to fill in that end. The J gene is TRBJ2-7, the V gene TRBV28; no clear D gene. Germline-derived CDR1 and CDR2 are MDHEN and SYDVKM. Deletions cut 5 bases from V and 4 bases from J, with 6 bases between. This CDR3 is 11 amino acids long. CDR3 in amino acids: CASSTKYEQYF. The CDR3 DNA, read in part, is TGTGCCAGCAGTACAAAGTACGAG.

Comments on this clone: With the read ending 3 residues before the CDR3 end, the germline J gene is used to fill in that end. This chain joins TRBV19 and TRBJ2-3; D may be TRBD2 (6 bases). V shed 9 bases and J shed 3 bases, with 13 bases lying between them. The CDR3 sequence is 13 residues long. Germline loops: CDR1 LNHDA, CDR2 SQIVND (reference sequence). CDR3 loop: CASRLEGTDTQYF. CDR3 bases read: TGTGCCAGCAGACTAGAAGGTACAGATACG.

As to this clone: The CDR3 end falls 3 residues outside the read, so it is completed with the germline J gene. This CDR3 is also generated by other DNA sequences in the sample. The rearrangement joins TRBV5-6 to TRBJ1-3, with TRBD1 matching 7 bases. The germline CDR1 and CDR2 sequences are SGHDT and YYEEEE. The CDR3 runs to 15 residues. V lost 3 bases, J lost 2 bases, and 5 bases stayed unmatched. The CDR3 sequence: CASSSYRGAGNTIYF. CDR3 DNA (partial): TGTGCCAGCAGCTCCTACAGGGGAGCTGGAAACACC.

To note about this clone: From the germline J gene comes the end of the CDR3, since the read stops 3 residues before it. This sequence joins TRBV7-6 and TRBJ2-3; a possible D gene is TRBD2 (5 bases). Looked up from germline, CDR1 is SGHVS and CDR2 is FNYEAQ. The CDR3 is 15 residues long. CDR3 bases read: TGTGCCAGCAGCTTAGACTCGGGGTTTAATCAGCCG. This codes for CASSLDSGFNQP. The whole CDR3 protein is CASSLDSGFNQPQYF.

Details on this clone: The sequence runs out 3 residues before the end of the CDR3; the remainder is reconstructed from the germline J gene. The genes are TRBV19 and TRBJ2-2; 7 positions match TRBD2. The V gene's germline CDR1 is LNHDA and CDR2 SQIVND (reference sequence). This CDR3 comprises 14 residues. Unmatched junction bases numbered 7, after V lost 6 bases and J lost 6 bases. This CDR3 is CASRAGSGAGELFF. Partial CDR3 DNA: TGTGCCAGTAGGGCCGGGAGCGGGGCCGGGGAG.

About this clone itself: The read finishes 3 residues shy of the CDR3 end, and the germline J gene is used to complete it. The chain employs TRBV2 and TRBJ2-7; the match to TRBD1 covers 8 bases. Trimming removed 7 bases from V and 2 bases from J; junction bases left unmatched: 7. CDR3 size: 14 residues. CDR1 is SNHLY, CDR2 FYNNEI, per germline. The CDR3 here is CASNVGQGPYEQYF. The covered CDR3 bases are TGTGCCAGCAATGTTGGACAGGGCCCCTACGAG.

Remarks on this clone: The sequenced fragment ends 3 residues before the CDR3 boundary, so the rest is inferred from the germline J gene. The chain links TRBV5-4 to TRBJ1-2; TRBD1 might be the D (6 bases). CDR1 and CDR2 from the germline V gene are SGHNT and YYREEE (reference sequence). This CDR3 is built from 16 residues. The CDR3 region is CASSLMSGGASYEYTF. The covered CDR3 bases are TGTGCCAGCAGCTTGATGAGCGGGGGGGCCTCCTACGAG.

The sequenced part of the CDR3 DNA is TGTGCCAGCAGACCCAAGGGGGAGCAAAATTCACCG. It encodes CASRPKGEQNSP. The whole CDR3 region reads CASRPKGEQNSPLFF. V gene TRBV7-9 combines with J gene TRBJ2-2; D may be TRBD1 (6 bases). Read data end 3 residues before the CDR3 end; the end is taken from the germline J gene. The CDR3 has 15 amino acids. The germline V gene has CDR1 SEHNR and CDR2 FQNEAQ (reference sequence).

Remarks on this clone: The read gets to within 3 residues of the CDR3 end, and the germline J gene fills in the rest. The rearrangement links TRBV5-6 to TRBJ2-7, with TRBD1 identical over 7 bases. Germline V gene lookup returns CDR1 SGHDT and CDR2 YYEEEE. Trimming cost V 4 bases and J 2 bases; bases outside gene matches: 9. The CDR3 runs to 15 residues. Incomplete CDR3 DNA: TGTGCCAGCAGCCTAAAACAGGGGACCCCCTACGAG. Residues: CASSLKQGTPYE. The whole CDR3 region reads CASSLKQGTPYEQYF. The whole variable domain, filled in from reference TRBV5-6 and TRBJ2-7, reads DAGVTQSPTHLIKTRGQQVTLRCSPKSGHDTVSWYQQALGQGPQFIFQYYEEEERQRGNFPDRFSGHQFPNYSSELNVNALLLGDSALYLCASSLKQGTPYEQYFGPGTRLTVT.

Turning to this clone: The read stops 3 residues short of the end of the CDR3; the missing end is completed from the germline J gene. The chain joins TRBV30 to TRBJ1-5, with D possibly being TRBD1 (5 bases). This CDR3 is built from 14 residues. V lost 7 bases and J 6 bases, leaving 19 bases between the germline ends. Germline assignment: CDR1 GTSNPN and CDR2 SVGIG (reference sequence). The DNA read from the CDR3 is TGTGCCTTTAGGGGTCCAGGCGAGAGTCAGCCC. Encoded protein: CAFRGPGESQP. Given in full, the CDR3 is CAFRGPGESQPQHF. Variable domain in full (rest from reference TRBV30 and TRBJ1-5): SQTIHQWPATLVQPVGSPLSLECTVEGTSNPNLYWYRQAAGRGLQLLFYSVGIGQISSEVPQNLSASRPQDRQFILSSKKLLLSDSGFYLCAFRGPGESQPQHFGDGTRLSIL.

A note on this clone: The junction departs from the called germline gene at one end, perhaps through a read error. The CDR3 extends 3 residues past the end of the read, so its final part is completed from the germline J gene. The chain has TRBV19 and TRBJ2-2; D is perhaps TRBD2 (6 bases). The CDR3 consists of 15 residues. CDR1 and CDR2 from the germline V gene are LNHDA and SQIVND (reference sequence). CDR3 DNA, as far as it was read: TGTGCCAGTCGTATTTTCGCGGGGAACTCCGGGGAG. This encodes CASRIFAGNSGE. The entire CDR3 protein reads CASRIFAGNSGELFF.

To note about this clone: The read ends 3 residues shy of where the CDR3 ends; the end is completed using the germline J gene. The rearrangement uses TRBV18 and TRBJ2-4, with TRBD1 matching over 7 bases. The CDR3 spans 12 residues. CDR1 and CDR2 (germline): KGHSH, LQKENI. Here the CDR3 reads CASFDRVYGQYF. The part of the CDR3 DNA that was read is TGTGCCAGCTTCGACAGGGTCTATGGT. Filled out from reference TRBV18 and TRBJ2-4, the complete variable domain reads NAGVMQNPRHLVRRRGQEARLRCSPMKGHSHVYWYRQLPEEGLKFMVYLQKENIIDESGMPKERFSAEFPKEGPSILRIQQVVRGDSAAYFCASFDRVYGQYFGAGTRLSVL.